This TCR beta chain appears in the sequencing data of a study of OX40 agonist ivuxolimab in advanced cancers. Produced via immunoSEQ multiplex PCR; TCRdb's table is partial and in-frame only. The table lists roughly 89,000 clones, 80% to 90% of them singletons. CDR3 length: 16 residues. Losses at the gene ends were 4 bases for V and 5 bases for J; bases not matched to a gene: 6. Germline CDR1 is SGDLS and CDR2 is YYNGEE. If patients had autoimmune disease history or systemic immunosuppression, they were excluded. The J gene is TRBJ1-6, the V gene TRBV9; the match to TRBD1 covers 10 bases. The sequence was obtained from an adult with an advanced solid tumor such as melanoma, head and neck, liver or kidney cancer. The material sequenced was CD4+ or CD8+ T cells sorted from blood, taken in a trial of the OX40 agonist ivuxolimab. The CDR3 region has the DNA TGTGCCAGCAGCTTCTCCGGGACAGGGGATAATTCACCCCTCCACTTT. Translating gives CASSFSGTGDNSPLHF.